This TCR beta chain was captured by sequencing in a study of cytomegalovirus exposure and HLA in healthy donors listed by TCRdb under 2017. For context, the study as a whole: According to an earlier analysis of 587 of the donors, about 180 million T cells yielded roughly 110 million unique TCR beta sequences and roughly 280 Gb of sequence data. An early release covering over 500 HLA-typed donors comprised about 300 gigabases of sequencing data and around 86 million unique TCR sequences. Of the roughly 400 genotyped donors, about 84% fell in the genetic ancestry cluster associated with self-reported Caucasian donors. The aim of the study was to test whether cataloging public T cell receptors could identify signatures of past pathogen exposure. The T cell repertoires of 666 subjects were profiled by immunosequencing and related to cytomegalovirus serostatus. In addition to the first cohort of roughly 670 subjects, a separate validation cohort of under 150 different subjects was used. High-throughput TCR immunosequencing, statistical association of individual TCRs with disease status, and machine learning were combined to predict cytomegalovirus infection status. A later analysis re-analyzed previously published TCR beta repertoires from approximately 670 donors and added high-resolution HLA genotyping to study TCR occurrence patterns. The later analysis used no new phenotypic data to find candidate immune exposures, relying instead on TCR beta sequences and their occurrence across donors. An earlier analysis of approximately 500 of the donors applied high-throughput TCR beta sequencing to assess whether each TCR beta V gene segment acted as functional or pseudogenic. Donor age, sex, ethnicity and CMV serostatus were compiled alongside the repertoire data. A later genetic analysis used genome-wide SNP genotypes for about three fifths of the roughly 700 donors, treating that subset as a discovery cohort. Every repertoire in the discovery cohort had been generated on one and the same sequencing platform. Class I and class II HLA loci were covered by the typing at four-digit resolution. The number of typed donors differed by locus: roughly 629-640 for A, B, C, DRB1 and DQB1; 500 to 550 for DQA1; about 600 for DPA1; and some 450 for DPB1. Roughly 5 DR-DQ haplotypes were handled as single units for association and clustering, since linkage in the cohort was strong. Among almost 400 genotyped donors of the cohort, an average of 235,054 unique TCR beta nucleotide sequences were sequenced per donor, roughly 18% of them non-productive.

A word on this clone: The specificity of this receptor is unknown. Base-call qualities are not available, and no considerably larger clone is one nucleotide away.

Study-wide conclusions, independent of this receptor: When HLA alleles, especially DR and DQ, strongly co-occurred, TCR associations were difficult to assign to individual alleles. The sequencing pipeline was judged likely to have produced a cluster of highly shared sequence variants as a technical artifact. According to a later analysis, most CMV-associated TCR beta chains appeared to be HLA-restricted, and the HLA associations seemed to be driven largely by CMV exposure. For the cohort, immune exposure information was limited to CMV serostatus. In a later analysis, 15,000 to 20,000 TCR beta sequences were associated with specific HLA alleles at a false discovery rate of 0.05. In the study, 150 to 200 TCR beta chains were listed as associated with cytomegalovirus. This cohort had only TCR beta chains sequenced, and the lack of alpha or paired-chain data limited which features could be detected. In a later analysis, the rate of TCR association differed among HLA loci, with DRB1 alleles having the most associated TCRs and HLA-C alleles having the fewest. Because HLA typing was unavailable for some donors at each locus, only the typed subset was used in association tests. Several of the top co-occurrence clusters appeared to be linked to parvovirus B19, influenza, CMV and Epstein-Barr virus, according to a later analysis. In a later analysis, HLA-associated TCR beta chains were found to be more clonally expanded and to have lower generation probabilities than equally common non-associated chains. V-gene and J-gene trimming of TCR beta chains was associated with a missense DCLRE1C variant in a later genetic analysis, and the association was replicated in an independent cohort. The presence/absence analyses assumed that sequencing depth was roughly uniform across donors, and that assumption may not be true. A further reported finding was that TCR beta sequences accurately predicted the HLA-A and HLA-B alleles for most subjects in the first cohort. Linkage disequilibrium might explain the correlated functional status among segregating V segments, but an unknown experimental factor could not be ruled out. Because counts were too low, more than 15 rarely observed V segments, including chromosome 9 orphons, were excluded from the earlier analysis of some 540 of the donors. While some public TCRs were present in many individuals, most TCR sequences turned up only very rarely across donors. In an earlier analysis of approximately 590 of the donors, most TCR beta V segments appeared in productive rearrangements about 90% or about 30% of the time, broadly matching IMGT annotations. The authors suggested that the approach could potentially be extended to other disease states and immunological phenotypes. The classifier was reported to diagnose cytomegalovirus status with high specificity and sensitivity in both the original and validation cohorts. Compared with the roughly 670-donor mean, donors in an Asian-associated ancestry cluster had fewer N-insertions in productive TCRs, according to a later genetic analysis. A few of the identified cytomegalovirus-associated TCR beta chains were confirmed in vitro to be specific for cytomegalovirus antigens.

In total, roughly 710 healthy bone marrow donors made up the cohort. At the time of sampling, all cohort members were nominally healthy, though unrecorded immune exposures were likely present. The donor was CMV seronegative and was included in the group of a few hundred seronegative cohort members. Each donor provided a peripheral blood sample, and peripheral blood mononuclear cells were used for TCR beta sequencing. Genomic DNA extraction from the blood cell samples was performed with the Qiagen DNeasy Blood Extraction Kit. Libraries came from the immunoSEQ multiplex PCR assay. For the multiplex PCR, a mixture combining 60 forward primers for TCR Vbeta segments and 13 reverse primers for TCR Jbeta segments was used. The CDR3 region of rearranged TCR beta genes was amplified from genomic DNA with a multiplex PCR assay. The amplified TCR beta libraries were sequenced on the Illumina HiSeq System as 87-base-pair reads. In the paper's pipeline: In a later analysis, tens of millions of unique TCR beta chains were counted across the 666 repertoires, and around 11 million of these chains were shared by at least two donors. To remove PCR and sequencing errors, raw reads were error-corrected and collapsed into unique sequences using a nearest-neighbor algorithm that merged closely related sequences. To assign V, D and J gene segments, CDR3 sequences were aligned to IMGT reference sequences. For a sequence to be retained, a match of at least six nucleotides to both a V gene segment and a J gene segment was required. A rearrangement was called productive if the CDR3 had no stop codons and remained in frame with V and J, and every other rearrangement was called non-productive. Following IMGT convention, CDR3 was defined as the stretch from the second conserved V-encoded cysteine up to the conserved J-encoded phenylalanine. Sequences without an unambiguous match to a single V gene segment were excluded from the earlier analysis of about 640 of the donors. In an earlier analysis of some 590 of the donors, a V segment was called functional when productive rearrangements were above 56.7%, and segregating when the standard deviation between donors exceeded 5%. A statistical classification framework was built to diagnose cytomegalovirus status from the catalog of TCR beta chain sequences. In a later analysis, TCR nucleotide sequences were compared against IMGT/GENE-DB human TR gene sequences so that V and J genes could be assigned. In a later analysis, CDR3 sequences and most-parsimonious VDJ recombination scenarios were assigned using the TCRdist pipeline. In a later analysis, each TCR beta chain was defined by its CDR3 amino acid sequence together with its V-gene family, and reads lacking a unique V-gene family were excluded. In a later analysis, some 600 highly shared, low-generation-probability nucleotide sequences were removed to address suspected cross-contamination and a sequencing artifact. In a later analysis, a clonal expansion index was calculated for each public chain from normalized within-repertoire ranks of inferred template counts. In a later analysis, generation probabilities were computed with a VDJ recombination model fitted to out-of-frame rearrangements, and the resulting probabilities were checked against IGoR. In a later analysis, hypergeometric tests were used to score TCR-TCR, TCR-HLA and TCR-CMV co-occurrence, with a repertoire-size bias correction applied to TCR pairs. To estimate false discovery rates, a later analysis permuted the HLA or CMV assignments 20 times. In a later analysis, co-occurring TCRs were grouped using DBSCAN, with TCRdist sequence similarity added in when clustering inside HLA-allele-positive subsets. For co-occurrence clustering, repertoires with fewer than 30,000 or more than 120,000 public chains were excluded, along with about five repertoires with anomalous nucleotide sharing. The immuneACCESS repertoire file appears here via TCRdb, limited to in-frame rearrangements. These files lack a portion of the clones; in checked studies, under half of the deficit traces to unresolved V genes, and the cause of the others is not known. The V and J calls and the clone size are those of that table, but D and trimming were determined from the DNA. The table for this sample lists some 89,000 clones; roughly 79% of them were counted only once. 1.5% to 2% of the sample goes to the ten largest clones.

Sequenced input: PBMCs. This TCR derives from a woman aged 30 to 39 in good health and CMV-seronegative.

The CDR3 loop reads CASSPHPQGSGEAFF. The nucleotides are TGTGCCAGCTCACCACATCCACAGGGTTCAGGTGAAGCTTTCTTT. The rearrangement combines TRBV18 with TRBJ1-1; TRBD1 might be the D gene, on 6 matching bases. There are 15 amino acids in the CDR3, from cysteine to phenylalanine inclusive. Only the CDR3 portion is preserved as DNA: 45 bases, with reading frame beginning at the first base. CDR1 and CDR2, looked up from the germline V gene, are KGHSH and LQKENI. Between the V and J ends, shortened by 1 base and 7 bases respectively, the junction contains 16 bases.